These T cell receptor beta chains were read from a single sample in a study of shared clonotypes between healthy human individuals. Sequenced by immunoSEQ multiplex PCR; TCRdb stores in-frame clones only, minus some. The sample lists over 750,000 clones, about 96% occurring once. Sequenced material: naive CD8+ T cells sorted from blood. The receptors originated from a man aged 25-45 years in good health. Both conserved end residues are part of each CDR3. Fields, in order: J gene, clone size, D gene, V gene, CDR3 protein, CDR3 DNA. A D gene is named only where the DNA matches it firmly. Clone size is shown for a subset of rows, as once, few, many or a class of expanded clone.

TRBJ2-5,-,-,TRBV29-1,CSVDRKGSQETQYF,TGCAGCGTTGATCGAAAGGGATCCCAAGAGACCCAGTACTTC
TRBJ2-7,-,-,TRBV29-1,CSVSGTGSYEQYF,TGCAGCGTCTCCGGGACTGGCTCCTACGAGCAGTACTTC
TRBJ2-7,once,-,TRBV7-9,CASSLSATTDYEQYF,TGTGCCAGCAGCTTAAGCGCGACTACGGACTACGAGCAGTACTTC
TRBJ2-1,-,TRBD1,TRBV12-5,CASGLGTGTFF,TGTGCTAGTGGTTTGGGGACAGGCACGTTCTTC
TRBJ2-3,-,-,TRBV7-9,CASSPPQGSTDTQYF,TGTGCCAGCAGCCCCCCCCAGGGGAGCACAGATACGCAGTATTTT
TRBJ2-1,-,TRBD2,TRBV27,CASSVLRERGNEQFF,TGTGCCAGCAGTGTCTTGAGGGAGCGGGGCAATGAGCAGTTCTTC
TRBJ2-1,-,TRBD2,TRBV11-2,CASSLASGRAYNEQFF,TGTGCCAGCAGCTTAGCTAGCGGGAGGGCCTACAATGAGCAGTTCTTC
TRBJ1-1,-,-,TRBV2,CASSDPSRDPEAFF,TGTGCCAGCAGTGACCCATCGAGAGACCCTGAAGCTTTCTTT
TRBJ2-6,-,-,TRBV27,CASSLTGTGANVLTF,TGTGCCAGCAGCTTAACAGGGACTGGGGCCAACGTCCTGACTTTC
TRBJ2-1,-,-,TRBV4-1,CASSQGPPLATSYNEQFF,TGCGCCAGCAGCCAAGGCCCCCCTCTAGCTACCTCCTACAATGAGCAGTTCTTC
TRBJ2-7,-,TRBD2,TRBV7-9,CASSLGTSGTQYPYYEQYF,TGTGCCAGCAGCTTAGGGACTAGCGGGACCCAATACCCCTACTACGAGCAGTACTTC
TRBJ2-7,-,-,TRBV4-3,CASSQDLGSYEQYF,TGCGCCAGCAGCCAAGATCTGGGGTCCTACGAGCAGTACTTC
TRBJ2-2,-,-,TRBV6-1,CASSHGARSGELFF,TGTGCCAGCAGTCACGGGGCCAGGAGCGGGGAGCTGTTTTTT
TRBJ2-5,once,-,TRBV6-5,CASSLTPASAETQYF,TGTGCCAGCAGTTTAACCCCGGCCTCAGCGGAGACCCAGTACTTC
TRBJ2-2,-,-,TRBV4-3,CASSPSGANTGELFF,TGCGCCAGCAGCCCTTCAGGGGCTAACACCGGGGAGCTGTTTTTT
TRBJ2-1,-,-,TRBV5-5,CASSSDGNSYNEQFF,TGTGCCAGCAGCTCGGACGGTAACTCCTACAATGAGCAGTTCTTC
TRBJ1-1,few,-,TRBV4-1,CASSQGDPQGLNTEAFF,TGCGCCAGCAGCCAAGGGGACCCACAGGGACTGAACACTGAAGCTTTCTTT
TRBJ2-1,-,TRBD1,TRBV11-2,CASSSGTGPNEQFF,TGTGCCAGCAGCTCGGGGACAGGACCCAATGAGCAGTTCTTC
TRBJ2-3,-,TRBD1,TRBV7-9,CASSLGDRGSSTDTQYF,TGTGCCAGCAGCTTGGGGGACAGGGGGTCAAGCACAGATACGCAGTATTTT
TRBJ2-7,-,TRBD1,TRBV19,CASSPGTGTYEQYF,TGTGCCAGTAGTCCCGGGACAGGGACCTACGAGCAGTACTTC
TRBJ1-4,-,-,TRBV19,CASSIIGSVRHIPEKLFF,TGTGCCAGTAGTATCATCGGTTCAGTGAGGCACATCCCGGAAAAACTGTTTTTT
TRBJ2-1,-,TRBD2,TRBV7-9,CASTTGTSHEQFF,TGTGCCAGCACCACCGGGACTAGCCATGAGCAGTTCTTC
TRBJ1-5,-,-,TRBV6-5,CASSTGLNQPQHF,TGTGCCAGCAGCACCGGGCTCAATCAGCCCCAGCATTTT
TRBJ2-7,-,TRBD2,TRBV7-9,CASSRTSGDSYEQYF,TGTGCCAGCAGCCGGACTAGCGGGGACTCCTACGAGCAGTACTTC
TRBJ2-7,-,-,TRBV5-6,CASSSLVSMVPYEQYF,TGTGCCAGCAGCTCCCTAGTTTCCATGGTCCCCTACGAGCAGTACTTC
TRBJ2-1,-,TRBD1,TRBV9,CASSVAGTGNNEQFF,TGTGCCAGCAGCGTGGCCGGGACAGGCAACAATGAGCAGTTCTTC
TRBJ2-7,-,TRBD2,TRBV29-1,CSVESPGEGYEQYF,TGCAGCGTTGAAAGTCCTGGGGAGGGCTACGAGCAGTACTTC
TRBJ2-5,-,TRBD2,TRBV2,CASGGTSYEETQYF,TGTGCCAGCGGGGGGACTAGCTATGAAGAGACCCAGTACTTC
TRBJ2-3,-,-,TRBV30,CAWSVGAGTDTQYF,TGTGCCTGGAGTGTTGGAGCGGGCACAGATACGCAGTATTTT
TRBJ2-3,-,-,TRBV7-9,CASSLVGRGDTQYF,TGTGCCAGCAGCTTGGTTGGTAGGGGAGATACGCAGTATTTT
TRBJ2-1,-,TRBD2,TRBV7-9,CASQRELEQFF,TGTGCCAGCCAGCGGGAGCTTGAGCAGTTCTTC
TRBJ2-7,-,TRBD1,TRBV5-8,CASSLVETGVTYEQYF,TGTGCCAGCAGCTTGGTTGAGACAGGGGTTACCTACGAGCAGTACTTC
TRBJ2-7,-,-,TRBV29-1,CSVVLRGSSYEQYF,TGCAGCGTTGTACTACGGGGGAGCAGCTACGAGCAGTACTTC
TRBJ2-7,-,-,TRBV30,CAWSLPGGRVGSYEQYF,TGTGCCTGGAGTCTCCCCGGGGGGCGGGTCGGCTCCTACGAGCAGTACTTC
TRBJ2-7,-,-,TRBV6-1,CATTRVQGFDEQYF,TGTGCCACCACGAGGGTTCAAGGTTTCGACGAGCAGTACTTC
TRBJ1-3,-,-,TRBV29-1,CSVGDTLSGNTIYF,TGCAGCGTTGGCGACACCTTATCTGGAAACACCATATATTTT
TRBJ1-1,-,TRBD1,TRBV27,CASSQGGGNTEAFF,TGTGCCAGCAGTCAAGGGGGCGGGAACACTGAAGCTTTCTTT
TRBJ2-7,-,-,TRBV30,CACSGDSYEQYF,TGTGCCTGCAGCGGAGACTCCTACGAGCAGTACTTC
TRBJ2-5,-,TRBD2,TRBV11-3,CASSAGTSETVETQYF,TGTGCCAGCAGCGCCGGGACTAGCGAGACGGTGGAGACCCAGTACTTC
TRBJ2-1,-,-,TRBV9,CASSVGGGGYNEQFF,TGTGCCAGCAGCGTGGGTGGTGGTGGGTACAATGAGCAGTTCTTC
TRBJ2-3,-,-,TRBV6-1,CASSEWDLSRTDTQYF,TGTGCCAGCAGTGAATGGGACCTCTCCCGGACAGATACGCAGTATTTT